The 32 T cell receptor beta chains reported below all come from one sample, sequenced in a study of identifying expanded T cells in peripheral blood. TCRdb keeps only in-frame clones here, not all; method: immunoSEQ multiplex PCR. This table has tens of thousands of clones, approximately 90% appearing once. The specimen sequenced was blood. All receptors come from a person aged 18-70 years in good health.

The V and J genes are TRBV7-8 and TRBJ2-1, with TRBD2 identical over 10 bases. In germline, CDR1 is SGHVS, CDR2 FQNEAQ. CDR3 length equals 17 residues. After removal of 5 bases from V and 5 bases from J, the junction contained 12 bases not matched to a gene. The CDR3 is CASSHRTAGGPDNEQFF. The CDR3, as DNA: TGTGCCAGCAGCCACCGAACAGCGGGGGGGCCGGACAATGAGCAGTTCTTC.

This clone was observed once. The genes are TRBV7-3 and TRBJ2-3; the match to TRBD2 covers 7 bases. The ends lost 6 bases at V and 1 base at J; junction bases unmatched: 7. Germline CDR1 reads SGHTA; CDR2 reads FQGTGA. CDR3 size: 15 residues. DNA for the CDR3: TGTGCCAGCAGGGATCTAGCGGAGGGCACAGATACGCAGTATTTT. Residues: CASRDLAEGTDTQYF. The full variable domain, with the rest looked up from reference TRBV7-3 and TRBJ2-3, is GAGVSQTPSNKVTEKGKYVELRCDPISGHTALYWYRQSLGQGPEFLIYFQGTGAADDSGLPNDRFFAVRPEGSVSTLKIQRTERGDSAVYLCASRDLAEGTDTQYFGPGTRLTVL.

This rearrangement joins TRBV9 to TRBJ2-1; 7 nucleotides match TRBD2. The CDR3 is 15 amino acids. CDR1 and CDR2 (germline): SGDLS, YYNGEE. Trimming cost V 2 bases and J 6 bases; bases outside gene matches: 8. The CDR3, as DNA: TGTGCCAGCAGCGTTTTGGCGGGAGCGGGCAATGAGCAGTTCTTC. Its protein product is CASSVLAGAGNEQFF. The full variable domain, completed using reference TRBV9 and TRBJ2-1, is DSGVTQTPKHLITATGQRVTLRCSPRSGDLSVYWYQQSLDQGLQFLIQYYNGEERAKGNILERFSAQQFPDLHSELNLSSLELGDSALYFCASSVLAGAGNEQFFGPGTRLTVL.

The CDR3 DNA is TGTGCCAGCAGCCAAGATAGACAGGGTAAAGCTTTCTTT. As protein: CASSQDRQGKAFF. The chain employs TRBV14 and TRBJ1-1; TRBD1 matches 7 bases. The CDR3 is 13 amino acids. Germline values: CDR1 SGHDN, CDR2 FVKESK. V was clipped by 0 bases and J by 9 bases; unmatched bases: 4.

Only one count was recorded for this clone. V and J are TRBV5-1 and TRBJ2-2; D gene uncertain. Germline lookup yields CDR1 SGHRS and CDR2 YFSETQ. Deletions cut 1 base from V and 3 bases from J, with 10 bases between. The CDR3 has 15 amino acids. DNA for the CDR3: TGCGCCAGCAGCTTGATGAACAGCTACACCGGGGAGCTGTTTTTT. This sequence encodes CASSLMNSYTGELFF. The full variable domain, completed using reference TRBV5-1 and TRBJ2-2, is KAGVTQTPRYLIKTRGQQVTLSCSPISGHRSVSWYQQTPGQGLQFLFEYFSETQRNKGNFPGRFSGRQFSNSRSEMNVSTLELGDSALYLCASSLMNSYTGELFFGEGSRLTVL.

A word on this clone: The junction departs from the called germline gene at one end, perhaps through a read error. The V gene is TRBV28, the J gene TRBJ1-3; TRBD1 is a possible D gene (5 bases). Germline V lookup: CDR1 MDHEN, CDR2 SYDVKM. This CDR3 contains 10 residues. This chain's CDR3 is CAAGQGRMTF. In DNA, the CDR3 is TGTGCGGCCGGGCAGGGAAGGATGACTTTT. Full variable domain (remainder filled in from reference TRBV28 and TRBJ1-3): DVKVTQSSRYLVKRTGEKVFLECVQDMDHENMFWYRQDPGLGLRLIYFSYDVKMKEKGDIPEGYSVSREKKERFSLILESASTNQTSMYLCAAGQGRMTFGEGSWLTVV.

The chain has TRBV29-1 and TRBJ2-3; D might be TRBD1 (6 bases). This CDR3 is built from 15 residues. Germline assignment: CDR1 SQVTM and CDR2 ANQGSEA. Deletions cut 8 bases from V and 1 base from J, with 19 bases between. The DNA for the CDR3 is TGCAGCACTGAAGGCGGCAGACAGGGCACAGATACGCAGTATTTT. Translating it yields CSTEGGRQGTDTQYF.

Turning to this clone: Other nucleotide sequences from this sample produce the same CDR3. The chain has TRBV7-3 and TRBJ2-1; 9 bases match TRBD2. CDR1 and CDR2 (germline): SGHTA, FQGTGA. V lost 2 bases, J lost 4 bases, and 9 bases stayed unmatched. The CDR3 contains 17 residues. The CDR3 DNA reads as TGTGCCAGCAGCTTACGGGCGGGAGGGGGCGGATACAATGAGCAGTTCTTC. Translated: CASSLRAGGGGYNEQFF.

J is TRBJ1-6 and V is TRBV5-1, with D maybe TRBD1 (5 bases). CDR3 length: 14 residues. The germline V gene encodes CDR1 SGHRS and CDR2 YFSETQ. Deletions cut 1 base from V and 7 bases from J, with 9 bases between. The CDR3 DNA sequence: TGCGCCAGCAGCTTGTTAGGGGAAAATTCACCCCTCCACTTT. Protein sequence: CASSLLGENSPLHF. Filled out from reference TRBV5-1 and TRBJ1-6, the complete variable domain reads KAGVTQTPRYLIKTRGQQVTLSCSPISGHRSVSWYQQTPGQGLQFLFEYFSETQRNKGNFPGRFSGRQFSNSRSEMNVSTLELGDSALYLCASSLLGENSPLHFGNGTRLTVT.

The rearrangement links TRBV6-1 to TRBJ2-7, with D perhaps being TRBD1 or TRBD2 (5 bases each). Germline CDR1 and CDR2: MNHNS and SASEGT. The V gene lost 8 bases and the J gene lost 9 bases, with 23 bases spanning the gap. This CDR3 is 14 amino acids long. The CDR3 DNA reads TGTGCCAGCGAGACCGGGACGGCCAGATCTGGGCAGTACTTC. It encodes CASETGTARSGQYF.

This chain uses TRBV6-4 with TRBJ2-6, with D possibly matching TRBD1 (5 bases). The CDR3 has 13 amino acids. V was pared by 11 bases and J by 0 bases, with 8 bases between. The V gene's germline CDR1 is MRHNA and CDR2 SNTAGT. CDR3 in DNA: TGTGCCGCAGGGCCCTCTGGGGCCAACGTCCTGACTTTC. It yields the protein CAAGPSGANVLTF.

This clone was counted a single time. For the CDR3, the DNA is TGTGCCAGCAGTGAACGTGGGTGGACAGGTGGCGCAGATACGCAGTATTTT. Amino acids: CASSERGWTGGADTQYF. The chain recombines TRBV2 with TRBJ2-3; 7 bases are shared with TRBD1. Trimming took 2 bases from V and 4 from J; bases not matched to a gene: 12. This CDR3 is built from 17 residues. Germline values: CDR1 SNHLY, CDR2 FYNNEI. The full variable domain, its missing parts supplied by reference TRBV2 and TRBJ2-3, is EPEVTQTPSHQVTQMGQEVILRCVPISNHLYFYWYRQILGQKVEFLVSFYNNEISEKSEIFDDQFSVERPDGSNFTLKIRSTKLEDSAMYFCASSERGWTGGADTQYFGPGTRLTVL.

This chain uses TRBV27 with TRBJ2-7, with TRBD2 identical over 7 bases. From germline, CDR1 is MNHEY and CDR2 SMNVEV (reference sequence). The CDR3 covers 15 residues. J gave up 4 bases and V 2 bases, and 8 bases lay outside the gene matches. CDR3 amino acids: CASSLLRLAFYEQYF. The CDR3 DNA sequence: TGTGCCAGCAGTTTACTCCGACTAGCCTTTTACGAGCAGTACTTC.

The chain employs TRBV6-6 and TRBJ2-7, with D possibly called TRBD1 or TRBD2 (6 bases each). The CDR3 is 14 residues long. Trimming pared 6 bases from V and 3 bases from J, leaving 15 bases between. Per the germline V gene, CDR1 is MNHNY and CDR2 is SVGAGI (reference sequence). The CDR3 loop reads CASRFVEGGYEQYF. The DNA for the CDR3 is TGTGCCAGCAGATTCGTCGAGGGGGGCTACGAGCAGTACTTC.

The V call is TRBV4-1, the J call TRBJ2-3; D gene ambiguous. Germline V gene lookup returns CDR1 MGHRA and CDR2 YSYEKL. The CDR3 runs to 17 residues. V was clipped by 0 bases and J by 4 bases, with 17 bases between them. DNA for the CDR3: TGCGCCAGCAGCCAAGACAGTAGGTCATTAGGAGCAGATACGCAGTATTTT. Translated: CASSQDSRSLGADTQYF.

Concerning this clone itself: Additional DNA sequences in this sample encode the identical CDR3. The chain combines TRBV2 with TRBJ2-5; D is ambiguous. The germline V gene encodes CDR1 SNHLY and CDR2 FYNNEI. The CDR3 length is 10 residues. The V gene lost 6 bases and the J gene lost 1 base, with 0 bases spanning the gap. The CDR3 DNA sequence: TGTGCCAGCAGCCAAGAGACCCAGTACTTC. Translated: CASSQETQYF.

The chain employs TRBV19 and TRBJ2-3; D is possibly TRBD2 (5 bases). The CDR3 extends over 15 amino acids. Germline V gene data show CDR1 as LNHDA and CDR2 as SQIVND (reference sequence). V lost 6 bases and J 3 bases, leaving 16 bases between the germline ends. CDR3 amino acids: CASRDWAVSTDTQYF. The CDR3 coding sequence is TGTGCCAGTAGGGACTGGGCAGTATCGACAGATACGCAGTATTTT.

This chain uses TRBV11-2 with TRBJ2-3; D is undetermined. V shed 0 bases and J shed 4 bases, with 5 bases lying between them. The CDR3 extends over 13 amino acids. Germline CDR1 is SGHAT and CDR2 is FQNNGV. The chain's CDR3 is CASSLDLSDTQYF. The CDR3 DNA reads TGTGCCAGCAGCTTAGATTTGTCAGATACGCAGTATTTT.

The rearrangement uses TRBV29-1 and TRBJ2-5, with 10 nucleotides matching TRBD2. This CDR3 region has 12 residues. Germline values: CDR1 SQVTM, CDR2 ANQGSEA. V lost 7 bases and J lost 4; bases outside the gene matches: 3. The CDR3 spells CSGGLAAETQYF. CDR3 DNA: TGCAGCGGAGGACTAGCGGCAGAGACCCAGTACTTC.

The gene calls are TRBV11-2 and TRBJ2-2; possible D gene TRBD1, 6 bases. Trimming took off 10 bases at V and 8 bases at J, with 23 bases between the two ends. This CDR3 spans 15 amino acids. The germline V gene has CDR1 SGHAT and CDR2 FQNNGV. In DNA, the CDR3 is TGTGCCACATCGAGGGGATTGGGGGCAACGGGGGAGCTGTTTTTT. As protein: CATSRGLGATGELFF.

This clone was seen only once. The DNA of the CDR3 is TGTGCCAGCAGCTTAGGGGCTGGAGATACGCAGTATTTT. Residues: CASSLGAGDTQYF. This chain connects TRBV7-2 to TRBJ2-3; D not resolved. Germline assignment: CDR1 SGHTA and CDR2 FQGNSA. Trimming took 1 base from V and 5 from J, leaving 7 bases between them. This CDR3 is built from 13 residues.

The chain uses TRBV10-3 and TRBJ1-2; D is unresolved. CDR3 length equals 15 residues. V lost 2 bases, J lost 0 bases, and 10 bases lay in between. Germline CDR1 reads ENHRY; CDR2 reads SYGVKD. CDR3 residues: CAISEGQRANYGYTF. CDR3 in DNA: TGTGCCATCAGTGAGGGTCAGAGAGCTAACTATGGCTACACCTTC.

This rearrangement joins TRBV7-6 to TRBJ1-3; D is possibly TRBD1 (6 bases). The CDR3 spans 15 residues. Germline loops: CDR1 SGHVS, CDR2 FNYEAQ. Trimming removed 5 bases at V and 1 base at J, with 12 bases between. The CDR3 DNA follows: TGTGCCAGCAGCGCGGCAGGGGTATCTGGAAACACCATATATTTT. Its protein product is CASSAAGVSGNTIYF.

V and J are TRBV27 and TRBJ1-6; a weak D match, TRBD1 (6 bases). CDR3 length: 15 residues. Deletions cut 4 bases from V and 8 bases from J, with 15 bases between. Germline values: CDR1 MNHEY, CDR2 SMNVEV (reference sequence). CDR3 residues: CASSSAGAEDSPLHF. The CDR3 DNA reads TGTGCCAGCAGTTCCGCGGGGGCTGAGGATTCACCCCTCCACTTT.

The chain couples TRBV7-2 to TRBJ2-3; 11 bases agree with TRBD2. Per germline, CDR1 SGHTA and CDR2 FQGNSA. The junction had 8 bases not matched to a gene; V was cut back by 6 bases and J by 6 bases. CDR3 size: 15 residues. The CDR3 reads CASSRTSGSVDTQYF. The CDR3 coding sequence is TGTGCCAGCAGTCGCACTAGCGGGAGTGTGGATACGCAGTATTTT.

The chain links TRBV30 to TRBJ1-2; 8 nucleotides match TRBD1. Trimming took 3 bases from V and 8 from J; bases not matched to a gene: 8. Germline CDR1 GTSNPN, CDR2 SVGIG (reference sequence). The CDR3 spans 13 residues. In nucleotides, the CDR3 is TGTGCCTGGAGCCCAGGGGGCGAGAGGGGCTACACCTTC. Translating it yields CAWSPGGERGYTF.

The V gene is TRBV5-8, the J gene TRBJ1-4, with D unclear. The germline CDR1 and CDR2 sequences are SGHTS and YDEGEE. The V end was cut by 4 bases, the J end by 5 bases, with 9 bases between. The CDR3 has 13 amino acids. The CDR3 loop reads CASSGLMNEKLFF. In DNA form, the CDR3 reads TGTGCCAGCAGCGGTCTCATGAATGAAAAACTGTTTTTT.

Notes on this clone: Other DNA sequences in the sample encode the same CDR3. The rearrangement links TRBV28 to TRBJ2-1; D is unclear. The CDR3 is made up of 12 amino acids. Per the germline V gene, CDR1 is MDHEN and CDR2 is SYDVKM. The V gene lost 3 bases and the J gene lost 7 bases, with 7 bases spanning the gap. The CDR3 protein is CASSFERNEQFF. The CDR3 region has the DNA TGTGCCAGCAGTTTTGAGAGAAATGAGCAGTTCTTC.

This sequence joins TRBV7-6 and TRBJ2-7; no reliable D call. Looked up from germline, CDR1 is SGHVS and CDR2 is FNYEAQ. CDR3 length equals 13 residues. V was cut by 2 bases and J by 2 bases, with 7 bases left in between. The CDR3 region has the DNA TGTGCCAGCAGCTTAAGTGCCACCTACGAGCAGTACTTC. Translating it yields CASSLSATYEQYF.

This clone was seen just once. This chain links TRBV7-2 with TRBJ2-3; D unclear. The germline CDR1 and CDR2 sequences are SGHTA and FQGNSA. CDR3 size: 16 residues. V was clipped by 3 bases and J by 0 bases, with 13 bases between them. The DNA of the CDR3 is TGTGCCAGCAGCTTCAAAGGGCGATATAGCACAGATACGCAGTATTTT. Amino acid sequence: CASSFKGRYSTDTQYF.

The V gene is TRBV7-8, the J gene TRBJ2-3; D not certain. Between the trimmed V and J ends, which lost 1 base and 7 bases, there was a span of 9 bases. CDR3 length equals 13 residues. The germline V gene encodes CDR1 SGHVS and CDR2 FQNEAQ. The CDR3 bases are TGTGCCAGCAGCTTAGGGGTTGGAAATACGCAGTATTTT. Protein: CASSLGVGNTQYF. Full variable domain (outside the CDR3, taken from reference TRBV7-8 and TRBJ2-3): GAGVSQSPRYKVAKRGQDVALRCDPISGHVSLFWYQQALGQGPEFLTYFQNEAQLDKSGLPSDRFFAERPEGSVSTLKIQRTQQEDSAVYLCASSLGVGNTQYFGPGTRLTVL.

The chain is built from TRBV2 and TRBJ1-4; possibly TRBD1 for D (5 bases). Trimming took 6 bases from V and 8 from J, leaving 19 bases between them. Germline CDR1 reads SNHLY; CDR2 reads FYNNEI. This CDR3 has 15 amino acids. The CDR3 spells CASRQSGTSEEKLFF. CDR3 sequence (DNA): TGTGCCAGCAGACAATCCGGGACCAGTGAGGAAAAACTGTTTTTT.